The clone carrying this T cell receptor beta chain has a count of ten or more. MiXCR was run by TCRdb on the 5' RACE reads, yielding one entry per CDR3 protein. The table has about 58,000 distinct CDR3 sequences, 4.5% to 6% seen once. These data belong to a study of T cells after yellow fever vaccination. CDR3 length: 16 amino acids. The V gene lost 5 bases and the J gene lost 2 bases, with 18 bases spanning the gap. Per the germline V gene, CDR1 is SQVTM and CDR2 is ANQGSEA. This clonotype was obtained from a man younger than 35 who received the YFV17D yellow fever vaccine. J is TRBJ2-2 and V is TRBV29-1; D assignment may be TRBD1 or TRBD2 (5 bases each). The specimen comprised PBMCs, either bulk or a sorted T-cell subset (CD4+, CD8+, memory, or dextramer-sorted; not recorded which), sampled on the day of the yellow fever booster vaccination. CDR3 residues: CSVYRDPGVNTGELFF. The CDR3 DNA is TGCAGCGTTTACCGGGACCCCGGGGTCAACACCGGGGAGCTGTTTTTT.